The 30 T cell receptor beta chains given below trace back to one sample, sequenced in a study of T cells after yellow fever vaccination. MiXCR, run by TCRdb on the 5' RACE reads, gives a single entry per CDR3 protein. The sample consists of about 300,000 distinct CDR3 sequences, approximately 4% of them appearing once. The material sequenced was PBMCs, taken 5 days after the yellow fever booster vaccination. These receptors were obtained from a man between 18 and 29 years old who received the YFV17D yellow fever vaccine.

The sample holds a few counts of this clonotype. The J gene is TRBJ1-3, the V gene TRBV7-2, with D uncertain. CDR1 is SGHTA and CDR2 is FQGNSA in the germline V gene. V was cut by 1 base and J by 0 bases, with 7 bases left in between. CDR3 length equals 15 residues. The chain's CDR3 is CASSLERYSGNTIYF. The DNA of the CDR3 is TGTGCCAGCAGCTTAGAGCGATACTCTGGAAACACCATATATTTT.

This clonotype appeared many times. The chain recombines TRBV15 with TRBJ1-2; D uncertain. V was clipped by 0 bases and J by 4 bases, with 18 bases between them. The germline V gene has CDR1 LNHNV and CDR2 YYDKDF (reference sequence). The CDR3 loop spans 17 amino acids. Here the CDR3 DNA reads TGTGCCACCAGCAGAGATTTATTTTTTTTCGCCAGCTATGGCTACACCTTC. Translated: CATSRDLFFFASYGYTF.

This clonotype appeared a few times. The CDR3 here is CASTPWISSPLHF. In DNA, the CDR3 is TGTGCCAGCACCCCCTGGATCTCCTCACCCCTCCACTTT. The gene calls are TRBV7-9 and TRBJ1-6; the D is unclear. From germline, CDR1 is SEHNR and CDR2 FQNEAQ (reference sequence). The V and J ends lost 7 bases and 10 bases respectively, with 14 bases between them. This CDR3 is 13 amino acids long.

CDR3 protein: CASILDRETGELFF. The DNA for the CDR3 is TGCGCCAGCATCCTGGACAGGGAGACGGGGGAGCTGTTTTTT. The rearrangement uses TRBV5-1 and TRBJ2-2, with 8 bases identical to TRBD1. Unmatched junction bases numbered 9, after V lost 6 bases and J lost 8 bases. The CDR3 sequence is 14 residues long. Germline V lookup: CDR1 SGHRS, CDR2 YFSETQ. Combining the CDR3 with reference TRBV5-1 and TRBJ2-2 gives the whole variable domain KAGVTQTPRYLIKTRGQQVTLSCSPISGHRSVSWYQQTPGQGLQFLFEYFSETQRNKGNFPGRFSGRQFSNSRSEMNVSTLELGDSALYLCASILDRETGELFFGEGSRLTVL.

This clonotype was seen many times. The chain combines TRBV29-1 with TRBJ1-1, with D tentatively TRBD1 (5 bases). Trimming removed 5 bases from V and 1 base from J, with 14 bases in between. Germline V gene sequence: CDR1 SQVTM, CDR2 ANQGSEA. This CDR3 is 14 amino acids long. CDR3 coding DNA: TGCAGCGTTCGGACACCCAGATCGAACACTGAAGCTTTCTTT. Its protein product is CSVRTPRSNTEAFF.

There are a few counts of this clonotype. The chain has TRBV7-6 and TRBJ1-5; TRBD1 matches at 8 bases. Germline V lookup: CDR1 SGHVS, CDR2 FNYEAQ. J gave up 3 bases and V 4 bases, and 5 bases lay outside the gene matches. CDR3 size: 15 residues. CDR3 sequence reads: CASSYGQGPNQPQHF. CDR3 nucleotides: TGTGCCAGCAGCTACGGACAGGGCCCCAATCAGCCCCAGCATTTT. The full variable domain, its missing parts supplied by reference TRBV7-6 and TRBJ1-5, is GAGVSQSPRYKVTKRGQDVALRCDPISGHVSLYWYRQALGQGPEFLTYFNYEAQQDKSGLPNDRFSAERPEGSISTLTIQRTEQRDSAMYRCASSYGQGPNQPQHFGDGTRLSIL.

In this sample, this clonotype turned up many times. This chain connects TRBV28 to TRBJ2-7, with a weak D call TRBD2 (6 bases). Trimming stripped 5 bases from V and 0 bases from J, with 11 bases between. Per germline, CDR1 MDHEN and CDR2 SYDVKM. CDR3 length: 14 amino acids. The CDR3 protein is CASSRAGLSYEQYV. The CDR3 region has the DNA TGTGCCAGCAGTCGGGCGGGACTCTCCTACGAGCAGTACGTC.

This clonotype was seen many times. The J gene is TRBJ1-1, the V gene TRBV4-3; a possible D gene is TRBD1 (5 bases). Trimming stripped 4 bases from V and 0 bases from J, with 12 bases between. Germline V lookup: CDR1 LGHNA, CDR2 YSLEER. This CDR3 has 15 residues. CDR3 sequence (DNA): TGCGCCAGCAGCCGGGGGGGTAGGGTGAACACTGAAGCTTTCTTT. As protein: CASSRGGRVNTEAFF.

This clonotype was seen only a few times. V is TRBV28 and J is TRBJ2-5, with D possibly TRBD2 on 5 matching bases. V gave up 4 bases and J gave up 4 bases, with 13 bases separating them. CDR1 and CDR2 (germline): MDHEN, SYDVKM. The CDR3 covers 14 residues. DNA of the CDR3: TGTGCCAGCAGTTCCTACCTGGGGAGAGAGACCCAGTACTTC. Its protein product is CASSSYLGRETQYF.

The chain employs TRBV25-1 and TRBJ2-4; D is possibly TRBD2 (7 bases). There are 16 residues in the CDR3. The germline V gene has CDR1 MGHDK and CDR2 SYGVNS. V was cut by 2 bases and J by 3 bases, with 14 bases left in between. CDR3 in amino acids: CASSEGGAAGKNIQYF. The CDR3 DNA reads TGTGCCAGCAGTGAAGGGGGGGCGGCCGGCAAAAACATTCAGTACTTC.

This clonotype came up many times. J is TRBJ2-2 and V is TRBV11-1; no reliable D call. CDR3 length equals 19 residues. Germline CDR1 is SGHAT and CDR2 is FQDESV (reference sequence). The V end lost 4 bases, the J end lost 2 bases, and 23 bases lay between the germline ends. The CDR3 is CASSSLFVVGHTNTGELFF. CDR3 sequence (DNA): TGTGCCAGCAGCTCCCTTTTCGTGGTCGGGCACACAAACACCGGGGAGCTGTTTTTT.

This clonotype was detected ten times or more. The chain employs TRBV5-1 and TRBJ1-1; maybe TRBD1 (6 bases). The V end was cut by 4 bases, the J end by 0 bases, with 10 bases between. Germline-derived CDR1 and CDR2 are SGHRS and YFSETQ. This CDR3 has 14 residues. In nucleotides, the CDR3 is TGCGCCAGCAGCCGGACAGCCATGAACACTGAAGCTTTCTTT. Protein: CASSRTAMNTEAFF. The full variable domain, in which reference TRBV5-1 and TRBJ1-1 provide the parts outside the CDR3, is KAGVTQTPRYLIKTRGQQVTLSCSPISGHRSVSWYQQTPGQGLQFLFEYFSETQRNKGNFPGRFSGRQFSNSRSEMNVSTLELGDSALYLCASSRTAMNTEAFFGQGTRLTVV.

In this sample, this clonotype turned up many times. The chain uses TRBV5-6 and TRBJ2-7, with D perhaps matching TRBD1 (6 bases). The CDR3 covers 12 residues. The V gene lost 4 bases and the J gene lost 4 bases, with 9 bases spanning the gap. The germline V gene has CDR1 SGHDT and CDR2 YYEEEE. CDR3 loop: CASSAGEYEQYV. CDR3 sequence (DNA): TGTGCCAGCAGCGCAGGGGAGTACGAGCAGTACGTC.

This clonotype was recorded many times. This chain uses TRBV20-1 with TRBJ2-7, with D maybe TRBD2 (7 bases). CDR1 and CDR2 from the germline V gene are DFQATT and SNEGSKA (reference sequence). CDR3 length equals 14 residues. Trimming pared 6 bases from V and 1 base from J, leaving 16 bases between. The CDR3 region is CSARDGGHSYEQYV. DNA of the CDR3: TGCAGTGCCCGGGACGGGGGGCATTCCTACGAGCAGTACGTC.

The sample holds a few counts of this clonotype. The rearrangement uses TRBV11-2 and TRBJ1-6, with D tentatively TRBD1 (5 bases). Germline CDR1 SGHAT, CDR2 FQNNGV. V was shortened by 5 bases and J by 8 bases, with 16 bases between the two germline ends. The CDR3 contains 15 residues. The CDR3 DNA reads as TGTGCCAGCAGCGGGGGGGTAGTATACGATTCACCCCTCCACTTT. Its protein is CASSGGVVYDSPLHF.

The chain recombines TRBV6-2 or TRBV6-3 with TRBJ2-2; D gene unclear. Trimming removed 2 bases from V and 4 bases from J, with 11 bases in between. Germline CDR1 MNHEY, CDR2 SVGEGT. The CDR3 sequence is 15 residues long. This CDR3 reads CASSYGTPATGELFF. CDR3 coding DNA: TGTGCCAGCAGTTACGGCACCCCAGCCACCGGGGAGCTGTTTTTT.

A few counts support this clonotype. The rearrangement joins TRBV5-1 to TRBJ2-3, with TRBD2 matching over 7 bases. V gave up 4 bases and J gave up 4 bases; unmatched junction bases: 6. Looked up from germline, CDR1 is SGHRS and CDR2 is YFSETQ. The CDR3 is 14 amino acids. CDR3 amino acids: CASSPGGLADTQYF. The CDR3 DNA reads TGCGCCAGCAGCCCGGGAGGCCTCGCAGATACGCAGTATTTT.

This clonotype was observed at least ten times. The rearrangement uses TRBV20-1 and TRBJ2-2; perhaps TRBD1 as D (6 bases). The CDR3 contains 12 residues. V lost 3 bases, J lost 7 bases, and 9 bases lay in between. Germline lookup yields CDR1 DFQATT and CDR2 SNEGSKA (reference sequence). This CDR3 reads CSARGHFGELFF. CDR3 sequence (DNA): TGCAGTGCTAGGGGACATTTCGGGGAGCTGTTTTTT.

The rearrangement uses TRBV18 and TRBJ2-1; 8 nucleotides line up with TRBD1. V lost 5 bases and J lost 6; bases outside the gene matches: 12. CDR1 is KGHSH and CDR2 is LQKENI in the germline V gene. The CDR3 contains 16 residues. The CDR3 sequence: CASSIQDRAKGNEQFF. The CDR3 nucleotides are TGTGCCAGCTCAATCCAGGACAGGGCCAAAGGCAATGAGCAGTTCTTC.

The chain combines TRBV9 with TRBJ1-5; the match to TRBD1 covers 7 bases. V lost 3 bases and J lost 7; bases outside the gene matches: 7. CDR1 is SGDLS, CDR2 YYNGEE, per germline. The CDR3 consists of 14 residues. The CDR3 region has the DNA TGTGCCAGCAGCGCAACAGGGGCATCCCAGCCCCAGCATTTT. It encodes CASSATGASQPQHF.

The table lists this clonotype with a few counts. The chain is built from TRBV7-9 and TRBJ1-4; D is unclear. The V end lost 5 bases, the J end lost 4 bases, and 8 bases lay between the germline ends. Germline V gives CDR1 SEHNR, CDR2 FQNEAQ (reference sequence). CDR3 length: 13 residues. The CDR3 loop reads CASSRRNNEKLFF. DNA of the CDR3: TGTGCCAGCAGCCGGAGGAATAATGAAAAACTGTTTTTT.

The table lists this clonotype with many counts. This chain links TRBV4-1 with TRBJ2-7, with D possibly being TRBD1 or TRBD2 (5 bases each). The V end lost 4 bases, the J end lost 6 bases, and 22 bases lay between the germline ends. The CDR3 runs 16 residues. Germline values: CDR1 MGHRA, CDR2 YSYEKL. Written as DNA, the CDR3 is TGCGCCAGCAGCCGGGACCCCCTTCGCGATTGGGGCGAGCAGTACTTC. As protein: CASSRDPLRDWGEQYF.

This clonotype was counted at least ten times. V usage is TRBV7-2 and J usage is TRBJ2-3; no firm D call. Germline assignment: CDR1 SGHTA and CDR2 FQGNSA. Trimming took off 4 bases at V and 2 bases at J, with 13 bases between the two ends. The CDR3 runs 15 residues. Here the CDR3 DNA reads TGTGCCAGCAGCTCCGTAGCCGGGCACACAGATACGCAGTATTTT. Residues: CASSSVAGHTDTQYF.

The chain combines TRBV4-3 with TRBJ2-6, with D possibly matching TRBD1 (6 bases). Trimming pared 1 base from V and 0 bases from J, leaving 10 bases between. This CDR3 has 17 residues. The germline V gene encodes CDR1 LGHNA and CDR2 YSLEER. The CDR3 nucleotides read TGCGCCAGCAGCCAAGGGCACAGGGTCTCTGGGGCCAACGTCCTGACTTTC. Its protein product is CASSQGHRVSGANVLTF.

This clonotype was found a few times. This rearrangement joins TRBV6-5 to TRBJ2-5; D call uncertain. Trimming removed 2 bases from V and 8 bases from J, with 9 bases in between. Germline values: CDR1 MNHEY, CDR2 SVGAGI. The CDR3 spans 12 residues. Here the CDR3 DNA reads TGTGCCAGCAGTTACAACGCGGACACCCAGTACTTC. It translates to CASSYNADTQYF.

This clonotype was observed a few times. The chain couples TRBV7-2 to TRBJ2-5; tentatively, D is TRBD2 (5 bases). Per germline, CDR1 SGHTA and CDR2 FQGNSA. The ends were cut back, 4 bases at V and 1 base at J, with 10 bases in the middle. This CDR3 has 14 residues. DNA of the CDR3: TGTGCCAGCAGCTATGCCGGGATCCAAGAGACCCAGTACTTC. This translates into CASSYAGIQETQYF.

The rearrangement uses TRBV5-1 and TRBJ1-1; no clear D. Germline values: CDR1 SGHRS, CDR2 YFSETQ. The CDR3 extends over 14 amino acids. The V gene lost 5 bases and the J gene lost 5 bases, with 16 bases spanning the gap. The CDR3 loop reads CASREGPVVTEAFF. For the CDR3, the DNA is TGCGCCAGCAGAGAGGGCCCGGTGGTTACTGAAGCTTTCTTT.

This clonotype was found many times. V is TRBV2 and J is TRBJ2-5; 7 positions agree with TRBD1. With 8 bases clipped from V and 5 bases from J, the junction kept 8 bases outside the gene matches. The CDR3 totals 13 residues. Germline loops: CDR1 SNHLY, CDR2 FYNNEI. The CDR3 DNA sequence: TGTGCCAGCGGGGACAGCCCCATGGAGACCCAGTACTTC. Translation: CASGDSPMETQYF.

This chain links TRBV7-9 with TRBJ2-6, with D unclear. V lost 2 bases and J 0 bases, leaving 8 bases between the germline ends. The germline CDR1 and CDR2 sequences are SEHNR and FQNEAQ (reference sequence). The CDR3 has 16 amino acids. CDR3 sequence: CASSLPQVSGANVLTF. The CDR3 nucleotides read TGTGCCAGCAGCTTACCTCAGGTCTCTGGGGCCAACGTCCTGACTTTC.

This clonotype was seen many times. The chain employs TRBV4-2 and TRBJ2-2; D is possibly TRBD2 (6 bases). The CDR3 has 15 residues. V was cut by 4 bases and J by 3 bases, with 12 bases left in between. The germline V gene encodes CDR1 LGHNA and CDR2 YNFKEQ. The CDR3 bases are TGTGCCAGCAGCCCGAGAGGGGAGGACACCGGGGAGCTGTTTTTT. This translates into CASSPRGEDTGELFF.